This T cell receptor beta chain stems from a study of PD-L1 blockade in urothelial cancer. Data came from immunoSEQ multiplex PCR; TCRdb stores just in-frame clones and leaves some out. Of 70,000 to 85,000 clones in the sample, roughly 80% were seen once. This clone occurred a few times. Each patient's cancer was a locally advanced or metastatic urothelial carcinoma. The CDR3 consists of 12 residues. Between the trimmed V and J ends, which lost 2 bases and 4 bases, there was a span of 7 bases. Germline V lookup: CDR1 SGHNT, CDR2 YYREEE (reference sequence). J is TRBJ2-7 and V is TRBV5-4, with D unresolved. Sequences were derived from PBMCs, sampled around atezolizumab (anti-PD-L1) treatment. The TCR originated in a man in his 70s with urothelial cancer. DNA of the CDR3: TGTGCCAGCAGCTTAAACCAGTACGAGCAGTACTTC. It translates to CASSLNQYEQYF.